The next 29 T cell receptor beta chains were all read from a single sample in a study of T cells in Graves' hyperthyroidism and ophthalmopathy. Researchers took RNA transcripts and amplified the TCR beta CDR3 regions from them. The HTBI primer set served for first-round RT-PCR of the TCR CDR3. In TCRdb, the multiplex PCR reads were re-called with MiXCR into one record per CDR3 protein. The data contain some 360,000 distinct CDR3 sequences, roughly 14% of them seen just once; the ten biggest clones take up approximately 9.9%. Sequencing was done on a sample of blood. Receptors originate from a woman aged 55 to 70 with Graves' hyperthyroidism.

A word on this clonotype: Given a much more abundant clone one base away, this may be a read error. It is likely a read error, because the conserved phenylalanine at the end of the CDR3 is missing. This chain uses TRBV2 with TRBJ1-1, with D possibly matching TRBD1 (6 bases). Trimming shortened V by 7 bases and J by 1 base, and 16 bases separated the two germline ends. The CDR3 length is 15 residues. CDR1 and CDR2 from the germline V gene are SNHLY and FYNNEI. The CDR3 is CASTTPQGRNTEAFL. As DNA, the CDR3 is TGTGCCAGCACCACCCCCCAGGGGAGGAACACTGAAGCTTTCCTT.

The V and J genes are TRBV10-2 and TRBJ2-2; no firm D call. The CDR3 sequence is 13 residues long. Between the trimmed V and J ends, which lost 0 bases and 5 bases, there was a span of 4 bases. Germline V gives CDR1 WSHSY, CDR2 SAAADI. CDR3 bases: TGCGCCAGCAGTGAGTCTAATACCGGGGAGCTGTTTTTT. Amino acids: CASSESNTGELFF.

This clonotype was seen a handful of times. The rearrangement joins TRBV6-5 to TRBJ2-3; 8 bases fit TRBD1. J was trimmed by 9 bases and V by 1 base; bases with no gene match: 9. From germline, CDR1 is MNHEY and CDR2 SVGAGI. The CDR3 covers 15 residues. The CDR3 region has the DNA TGTGCCAGCAGTTACTGGCAGGGGGCGCCGGGCACGCAGTATTTT. Residues: CASSYWQGAPGTQYF.

J is TRBJ2-1 and V is TRBV15, with TRBD2 matching over 11 bases. The V gene's germline CDR1 is LNHNV and CDR2 YYDKDF (reference sequence). The CDR3 consists of 15 residues. The V gene end was trimmed by 4 bases and the J gene end by 7 bases; junction bases not matched to a gene: 6. The CDR3 nucleotides are TGTGCCACCAGCACGTTAGCGGGAGGGGGTAATGAGCAGTTCTTC. Its protein product is CATSTLAGGGNEQFF.

The chain is built from TRBV9 and TRBJ2-2; 9 bases are shared with TRBD2. This CDR3 has 16 residues. The germline V gene encodes CDR1 SGDLS and CDR2 YYNGEE. The V segment lost 3 bases and the J segment 0 bases; nucleotides outside the gene matches: 3. CDR3 nucleotides: TGTGCCAGCAGCGCATCTAGCGGGACGAACACCGGGGAGCTGTTTTTT. Translated, it gives CASSASSGTNTGELFF.

V gene TRBV3-1 combines with J gene TRBJ2-3, with 9 nucleotides matching TRBD2. Trimming at V came to 0 bases and at J to 2 bases, leaving 6 bases not matched to a gene. In germline, CDR1 is LGHDT, CDR2 YNNKEL (reference sequence). The CDR3 contains 17 residues. The CDR3 loop is CASSQDPLAGYTDTQYF. The CDR3 nucleotides are TGTGCCAGCAGCCAAGATCCCCTAGCGGGATACACAGATACGCAGTATTTT.

This clonotype was counted at least ten times. V is TRBV2 and J is TRBJ2-4, with 8 positions matching TRBD1. In germline, CDR1 is SNHLY, CDR2 FYNNEI. V gave up 6 bases and J gave up 6 bases; unmatched junction bases: 4. The CDR3 loop spans 13 amino acids. This CDR3 reads CASREDRANIQYF. CDR3 DNA: TGTGCCAGCAGAGAGGACAGGGCAAACATTCAGTACTTC. The variable domain in full, completed from reference TRBV2 and TRBJ2-4, reads EPEVTQTPSHQVTQMGQEVILRCVPISNHLYFYWYRQILGQKVEFLVSFYNNEISEKSEIFDDQFSVERPDGSNFTLKIRSTKLEDSAMYFCASREDRANIQYFGAGTRLSVL.

This clonotype was recorded a few times. This rearrangement joins TRBV20-1 to TRBJ2-1, with 15 bases identical to TRBD2. V lost 5 bases, J lost 9 bases, and 8 bases stayed unmatched. CDR3 size: 15 residues. CDR1 and CDR2 (germline): DFQATT, SNEGSKA (reference sequence). In DNA form, the CDR3 reads TGCAGTGCTTCCGCCAGGACTAGCGGGAGGGCTGAGCAGTTCTTC. The encoded protein is CSASARTSGRAEQFF.

The rearrangement uses TRBV5-1 and TRBJ2-5; the D gene is possibly TRBD2 (6 bases). Germline V lookup: CDR1 SGHRS, CDR2 YFSETQ. The length of the CDR3 is 14 residues. The ends were cut back, 5 bases at V and 5 bases at J, with 16 bases in the middle. The CDR3 protein is CASRWSGLTETQYF. CDR3 coding DNA: TGCGCCAGCAGGTGGAGCGGGTTGACGGAGACCCAGTACTTC.

The chain is built from TRBV27 and TRBJ1-1; 10 bases match TRBD1. CDR1 and CDR2 (germline): MNHEY, SMNVEV (reference sequence). The V and J ends lost 2 bases and 5 bases, in that order; junction bases with no gene match: 5. The CDR3 length is 15 residues. The CDR3 sequence: CASSLIGDRGTEAFF. CDR3 bases: TGTGCCAGCAGTTTAATAGGGGACAGGGGAACTGAAGCTTTCTTT.

In its sample, this clonotype was seen many times. The V call is TRBV5-6, the J call TRBJ2-3; D is undetermined. This CDR3 is 16 amino acids long. Trimming shortened V by 5 bases and J by 1 base, and 17 bases separated the two germline ends. CDR1 is SGHDT, CDR2 YYEEEE, per germline. The DNA of the CDR3 is TGTGCCAGCAGAACCGGTGGGGTTTGGGGCACAGATACGCAGTATTTT. It translates to CASRTGGVWGTDTQYF.

This rearrangement joins TRBV12-3 or TRBV12-4 to TRBJ2-3; D is perhaps TRBD1 (8 bases). Deletions cut 3 bases from V and 3 bases from J, with 25 bases between. This CDR3 contains 19 residues. CDR3 bases: TGTGCCAGCAGTTTCCCCAGGGGGCTAGGCGGGAGAGAAACAGATACGCAGTATTTT. Protein sequence: CASSFPRGLGGRETDTQYF.

This clonotype was observed a handful of times. The chain carries TRBV5-5 and TRBJ2-3, with a tentative D call TRBD2 (7 bases). V lost 0 bases, J lost 3 bases, and 23 bases lay in between. Germline assignment: CDR1 SGHKS and CDR2 YYEKEE (reference sequence). The CDR3 has 19 residues. The CDR3 region has the DNA TGTGCCAGCAGCTTGGTAGGGGGGGGAAGGGGGATGATAACAGATACGCAGTATTTT. Translated, it gives CASSLVGGGRGMITDTQYF. Complete variable domain (other parts from reference TRBV5-5 and TRBJ2-3): DAGVTQSPTHLIKTRGQQVTLRCSPISGHKSVSWYQQVLGQGPQFIFQYYEKEERGRGNFPDRFSARQFPNYSSELNVNALLLGDSALYLCASSLVGGGRGMITDTQYFGPGTRLTVL.

This clonotype has a count of ten or more. The chain links TRBV7-9 to TRBJ2-5, with 10 bases fitting TRBD1. Germline CDR1 and CDR2: SEHNR and FQNEAQ (reference sequence). The CDR3 runs to 13 residues. With V trimmed by 4 bases and J by 8 bases, 4 bases remained unmatched. The CDR3 DNA reads TGTGCCAGCAGCTATCGGGACAGGGGTACCCAGTACTTC. Translation: CASSYRDRGTQYF. The full variable domain, with the rest looked up from reference TRBV7-9 and TRBJ2-5, is DTGVSQNPRHKITKRGQNVTFRCDPISEHNRLYWYRQTLGQGPEFLTYFQNEAQLEKSRLLSDRFSAERPKGSFSTLEIQRTEQGDSAMYLCASSYRDRGTQYFGPGTRLLVL.

This clonotype was counted many times. The rearrangement links TRBV30 to TRBJ1-2; D perhaps matches TRBD1 (5 bases). V lost 8 bases, J lost 6 bases, and 19 bases lay in between. The CDR3 spans 13 residues. CDR1 and CDR2 (germline): GTSNPN, SVGIG (reference sequence). For the CDR3, the DNA is TGTGCCAGACACTACGTTCAGGGACATGGCTACACCTTC. This encodes CARHYVQGHGYTF. Full variable domain (missing parts from reference TRBV30 and TRBJ1-2): SQTIHQWPATLVQPVGSPLSLECTVEGTSNPNLYWYRQAAGRGLQLLFYSVGIGQISSEVPQNLSASRPQDRQFILSSKKLLLSDSGFYLCARHYVQGHGYTFGSGTRLTVV.

This clonotype was counted ten times or more. This chain joins TRBV5-1 and TRBJ2-7; TRBD1 aligns across 9 bases. V lost 4 bases, J lost 5 bases, and 4 bases stayed unmatched. The CDR3 totals 13 residues. Germline-derived CDR1 and CDR2 are SGHRS and YFSETQ. The CDR3 nucleotides are TGCGCCAGCAGCGAACAGGGGGCCAACGAGCAGTACTTC. It is translated as CASSEQGANEQYF.

In this sample, this clonotype turned up many times. The chain recombines TRBV30 with TRBJ1-2, with a weak D call TRBD1 (6 bases). The CDR3 is 12 residues long. Trimming pared 5 bases from V and 8 bases from J, leaving 15 bases between. Germline CDR1 reads GTSNPN; CDR2 reads SVGIG (reference sequence). This CDR3 is CAWPRGAEGYTF. In DNA form, the CDR3 reads TGTGCCTGGCCCCGGGGGGCCGAGGGCTACACCTTC. Full variable domain (remainder filled in from reference TRBV30 and TRBJ1-2): SQTIHQWPATLVQPVGSPLSLECTVEGTSNPNLYWYRQAAGRGLQLLFYSVGIGQISSEVPQNLSASRPQDRQFILSSKKLLLSDSGFYLCAWPRGAEGYTFGSGTRLTVV.

There are many counts of this clonotype. The J gene is TRBJ2-7, the V gene TRBV18; perhaps D is TRBD1 or TRBD2 (5 bases each). Trimming pared 2 bases from V and 2 bases from J, leaving 10 bases between. The CDR3 runs 14 residues. Germline lookup yields CDR1 KGHSH and CDR2 LQKENI. Here the CDR3 DNA reads TGTGCCAGCTCACCAGGGACGGAGACCTACGAGCAGTACTTC. Its translation: CASSPGTETYEQYF. The full variable domain, with the rest looked up from reference TRBV18 and TRBJ2-7, is NAGVMQNPRHLVRRRGQEARLRCSPMKGHSHVYWYRQLPEEGLKFMVYLQKENIIDESGMPKERFSAEFPKEGPSILRIQQVVRGDSAAYFCASSPGTETYEQYFGPGTRLTVT.

This clonotype occurred many times. The chain employs TRBV20-1 and TRBJ2-1; tentatively, D is TRBD2 (6 bases). This CDR3 spans 14 amino acids. CDR1 and CDR2 (germline): DFQATT, SNEGSKA (reference sequence). The V gene lost 7 bases and the J gene lost 5 bases, with 18 bases spanning the gap. The CDR3 DNA is TGCAGTGTCAGGGACTTTTTCGGGGACAATGAGCAGTTCTTC. It yields the protein CSVRDFFGDNEQFF.

This clonotype was picked up many times. The chain combines TRBV5-1 with TRBJ2-3; D possibly corresponds to TRBD2 (5 bases). CDR3 length: 15 residues. The ends were cut back, 0 bases at V and 6 bases at J, with 14 bases in the middle. Germline values: CDR1 SGHRS, CDR2 YFSETQ. CDR3 sequence: CASSLDRSRGDTQYF. The DNA for the CDR3 is TGCGCCAGCAGCTTGGATAGAAGCCGAGGGGATACGCAGTATTTT. Filled out from reference TRBV5-1 and TRBJ2-3, the complete variable domain reads KAGVTQTPRYLIKTRGQQVTLSCSPISGHRSVSWYQQTPGQGLQFLFEYFSETQRNKGNFPGRFSGRQFSNSRSEMNVSTLELGDSALYLCASSLDRSRGDTQYFGPGTRLTVL.

This clonotype was observed a handful of times. V usage is TRBV7-8 and J usage is TRBJ2-7, with unresolved D. Trimming took off 7 bases at V and 0 bases at J, with 16 bases between the two ends. Germline V lookup: CDR1 SGHVS, CDR2 FQNEAQ. The CDR3 consists of 15 residues. The CDR3 loop reads CASTRRRSYSYEQYF. The CDR3 bases are TGTGCCAGCACACGCAGGCGTAGCTACTCCTACGAGCAGTACTTC.

This clonotype was counted a few times. J is TRBJ2-1 and V is TRBV6-2 or TRBV6-3; tentatively, D is TRBD1 (6 bases). V was clipped by 6 bases and J by 6 bases, with 15 bases between them. In germline, CDR1 is MNHEY, CDR2 SVGEGT. The CDR3 spans 14 residues. CDR3 in DNA: TGTGCCAGCAGGGACAGCCCTATGGCCAATGAGCAGTTCTTC. This encodes CASRDSPMANEQFF.

This clonotype was observed at least ten times. J is TRBJ2-1 and V is TRBV12-3 or TRBV12-4, with D perhaps TRBD2 (5 bases). This CDR3 region has 15 residues. Trimming removed 3 bases from V and 0 bases from J, with 9 bases in between. The CDR3 sequence is CASSFRRSSYNEQFF. In DNA, the CDR3 is TGTGCCAGCAGTTTTAGGAGGAGCTCCTACAATGAGCAGTTCTTC.

The V call is TRBV7-3, the J call TRBJ2-3, with 7 bases aligning to TRBD2. The length of the CDR3 is 16 residues. V shed 5 bases, J shed 1 base, and the junction held 9 bases outside the gene matches. Germline V gives CDR1 SGHTA, CDR2 FQGTGA. CDR3 coding DNA: TGTGCCAGCAGCCCAGGACTAGTGGGGCGCACAGATACGCAGTATTTT. Translating gives CASSPGLVGRTDTQYF.

In this sample, this clonotype turned up many times. The V gene is TRBV7-9, the J gene TRBJ2-1, with D perhaps matching TRBD1 (6 bases). Trimming removed 1 base at V and 8 bases at J, with 21 bases between. The CDR3 is made up of 17 amino acids. Per the germline V gene, CDR1 is SEHNR and CDR2 is FQNEAQ (reference sequence). The CDR3: CASSLGAGASTGYEQFF. As DNA, the CDR3 is TGTGCCAGCAGCTTAGGGGCAGGGGCTTCCACCGGGTATGAGCAGTTCTTC.

This clonotype was picked up a small number of times. The chain is built from TRBV12-3 or TRBV12-4 and TRBJ2-3; 16 bases agree with TRBD2. The CDR3 is 18 amino acids. Trimming took 5 bases from V and 5 from J; bases not matched to a gene: 10. The CDR3 nucleotides read TGTGCCAGCAGTCCGGGGACTAGCGGGAGGGCCGGGGGAGATACGCAGTATTTT. Translated: CASSPGTSGRAGGDTQYF.

This clonotype has a count of ten or more. The V and J genes are TRBV24-1 and TRBJ2-1, with D possibly being TRBD2 (5 bases). V lost 4 bases and J lost 10, with 10 bases in between. The CDR3 sequence is 12 residues long. Germline V CDR1 and CDR2: KGHDR, SFDVKD. CDR3 loop: CATSDYPSEQFF. Written as DNA, the CDR3 is TGTGCCACCAGTGACTACCCTAGCGAGCAGTTCTTC.

This clonotype appeared a few times. The chain recombines TRBV20-1 with TRBJ2-1; D gene ambiguous. This CDR3 has 13 amino acids. CDR1 is DFQATT and CDR2 is SNEGSKA in the germline V gene (reference sequence). V shed 5 bases and J shed 5 bases, with 13 bases lying between them. The CDR3 sequence: CSAPSINDNEQFF. As DNA, the CDR3 is TGCAGTGCTCCCTCGATTAACGACAATGAGCAGTTCTTC.

The chain carries TRBV5-1 and TRBJ2-3, with 10 bases aligning to TRBD1. The germline V gene has CDR1 SGHRS and CDR2 YFSETQ. This CDR3 is built from 15 residues. With V trimmed by 0 bases and J by 5 bases, 3 bases remained unmatched. The chain's CDR3 is CASSLAGQGIDTQYF. The CDR3 nucleotides read TGCGCCAGCAGCTTGGCGGGACAGGGGATAGATACGCAGTATTTT.